This TCR beta chain was documented in a study of CD4 T cell repertoires in COVID-19 listed by TCRdb under 2021. Study-wide context: To analyze cross-reactivity, the CFSE-low cells were expanded with IL-2 for roughly ten days and then labeled again and restimulated with spike proteins from other coronaviruses. TCR Vbeta repertoire analysis of SARS-CoV-2-reactive T cells was conducted at the subset level in a few recovered individuals. In COVID-19-recovered individuals, the study described naturally processed CD4+ T cell responses to SARS-CoV-2 spike and nucleoprotein and used TCR Vbeta sequencing to evaluate clonal composition. Overall study outcomes, separate from this receptor: Between roughly 7 and 25% of SARS-CoV-2 clonotypes were also detected in SARS-CoV and/or HKU1 spike-stimulated secondary cultures, consistent with cross-reactivity. Two or all three memory subsets shared several of the most expanded SARS-CoV-2-reactive clonotypes, which suggests intraclonal diversification.

The library was produced with the immunoSEQ multiplex PCR assay. The authors processed their data as follows. The Chao-Jaccard similarity index and counts of shared clonotypes were used to quantify repertoire overlap between subsets. The table was pulled from immuneACCESS by TCRdb, which kept in-frame rearrangements only. Such tables lose some clones; where checked, under half of the loss comes from unresolved V genes, and the rest has no known cause. V and J calls and clone size follow that table, whereas D and trimming were derived from the DNA. This sample gives approximately 24,000 clones in total; 85% to 95% of them show up just once. The ten largest clonotypes hold 0.66% of the sample. Uncultured memory T cell samples were sequenced directly after ex vivo isolation. From peripheral blood mononuclear cells, the researchers isolated CD4+ total memory, central memory, effector memory and circulating T follicular helper cells.

CDR1 is given as SGDLS and CDR2 as YYNGEE, both from the germline V gene. Unmatched junction bases come to 3, with V trimmed by 1 base and J by 4 bases. The CDR3 goes from the cysteine to the phenylalanine over 15 residues. The retained sequence is limited to the CDR3, 45 bases, with the frame set at the first base. Points on this clone: Its cognate antigen has yet to be identified. Base qualities are missing; no much larger clone stands one base away.

The sequences come from circulating follicular helper CD4+ T cells (cTfh) from blood, collected before the COVID-19 pandemic. The cell subset or site tag for this specimen amounts to: circulating T follicular helper cells. The source of this sequence is a human donor who had COVID-19. The V gene is TRBV9 and the J gene is TRBJ2-7, with TRBD2 matching 12 junction bases. The nucleotides read TGTGCCAGCAGCGTAAGTACTAGCGGGAGGTACGAGCAGTACTTC. Translated, it gives CASSVSTSGRYEQYF. Reference TRBV9 and TRBJ2-7 proteins supply the regions before and after the CDR3; the full variable domain is: DSGVTQTPKHLITATGQRVTLRCSPRSGDLSVYWYQQSLDQGLQFLIQYYNGEERAKGNILERFSAQQFPDLHSELNLSSLELGDSALYFCASSVSTSGRYEQYFGPGTRLTVT.